A selection of T cell receptor beta chains follows, all from one sample in a study of shared clonotypes between healthy human individuals. Assay used: immunoSEQ multiplex PCR; TCRdb lists only in-frame clones, some missing. The sample records over a million clones, approximately 76% being singletons. Sequencing was done on a sample of memory CD4+ T cells sorted from blood. All receptors derive from a man younger than 35 in good health. The CDR3 runs from the conserved cysteine through the conserved F or W. D genes are given only for firm matches. A clone size is listed for some rows: how often the clone was seen (once, few, many), or a class if it is expanded.

v_gene: TRBV10-3; j_gene: TRBJ2-7; d_gene: TRBD1; abundance: .; CDR3aa: CAIRAGTGDSYEQYF; CDR3nt: TGTGCCATCAGGGCCGGGACAGGGGACTCCTACGAGCAGTACTTC
v_gene: TRBV28; j_gene: TRBJ2-5; d_gene: .; abundance: .; CDR3aa: CASSTPRTQYF; CDR3nt: TGTGCCAGCAGTACCCCTCGGACCCAGTACTTC
v_gene: TRBV19; j_gene: TRBJ2-1; d_gene: TRBD2; abundance: .; CDR3aa: CASSPGTSPYNEQFF; CDR3nt: TGTGCCAGTAGTCCGGGGACTAGCCCATACAATGAGCAGTTCTTC
v_gene: TRBV6-6; j_gene: TRBJ2-2; d_gene: .; abundance: .; CDR3aa: CASSYRGSGELFF; CDR3nt: TGTGCCAGCAGTTACCGGGGCTCCGGGGAGCTGTTTTTT
v_gene: TRBV4-1; j_gene: TRBJ2-1; d_gene: .; abundance: .; CDR3aa: CASSQFVRYNEQFF; CDR3nt: TGCGCCAGCAGCCAATTTGTCAGGTACAATGAGCAGTTCTTC
v_gene: TRBV7-9; j_gene: TRBJ2-7; d_gene: TRBD2; abundance: .; CDR3aa: CASSFKLAGLLF; CDR3nt: TGTGCCAGCAGCTTCAAGCTAGCGGGACTCCTCTTC
v_gene: TRBV2; j_gene: TRBJ1-6; d_gene: .; abundance: .; CDR3aa: CASRTDGDGNSPLHF; CDR3nt: TGTGCCAGCAGGACTGATGGGGACGGTAATTCACCCCTCCACTTT
v_gene: TRBV7-2; j_gene: TRBJ1-3; d_gene: .; abundance: .; CDR3aa: CASSLGSGTGNTIYF; CDR3nt: TGTGCCAGCAGCTTAGGATCAGGGACGGGAAACACCATATATTTT
v_gene: TRBV10-1; j_gene: TRBJ1-3; d_gene: .; abundance: .; CDR3aa: CASSPRSSGNTIYF; CDR3nt: TGCGCCAGCAGCCCCCGGAGCTCTGGAAACACCATATATTTT
v_gene: TRBV5-1; j_gene: TRBJ2-5; d_gene: TRBD2; abundance: .; CDR3aa: CASSLPGLAGGSQETQYF; CDR3nt: TGCGCCAGCAGCTTGCCGGGACTAGCGGGAGGCAGTCAAGAGACCCAGTACTTC
v_gene: TRBV6-5; j_gene: TRBJ2-1; d_gene: .; abundance: once; CDR3aa: CASSSRLWPSYNEQFF; CDR3nt: TGTGCCAGCAGTTCGCGACTTTGGCCCTCCTACAATGAGCAGTTCTTC
v_gene: TRBV7-9; j_gene: TRBJ2-1; d_gene: TRBD2; abundance: .; CDR3aa: CASSQRGTSGEKSEQFF; CDR3nt: TGTGCCAGCAGCCAACGCGGGACTAGCGGGGAGAAAAGTGAGCAGTTCTTC
v_gene: TRBV9; j_gene: TRBJ1-1; d_gene: TRBD1; abundance: .; CDR3aa: CASSGPGGETEAFF; CDR3nt: TGTGCCAGCAGCGGACCAGGGGGTGAGACTGAAGCTTTCTTT
v_gene: TRBV9; j_gene: TRBJ2-3; d_gene: .; abundance: .; CDR3aa: CASSVVGGMATDTQYF; CDR3nt: TGTGCCAGCAGCGTAGTCGGCGGGATGGCCACAGATACGCAGTATTTT
v_gene: TRBV19; j_gene: TRBJ2-7; d_gene: TRBD2; abundance: .; CDR3aa: CASSILAGYEQYF; CDR3nt: TGTGCCAGTAGTATCCTAGCGGGTTACGAGCAGTACTTC
v_gene: TRBV11-2; j_gene: TRBJ1-1; d_gene: .; abundance: few; CDR3aa: CASSLGGFGSEAFF; CDR3nt: TGTGCCAGCAGCTTAGGGGGCTTCGGATCTGAAGCTTTCTTT
v_gene: TRBV5-1; j_gene: TRBJ1-1; d_gene: .; abundance: few; CDR3aa: CASSLGGPEGAEAFF; CDR3nt: TGCGCCAGCAGCCTGGGAGGCCCTGAGGGAGCTGAAGCTTTCTTT
v_gene: TRBV19; j_gene: TRBJ1-5; d_gene: .; abundance: .; CDR3aa: CASTAGPSYQPQHF; CDR3nt: TGTGCCAGTACCGCAGGGCCCTCTTATCAGCCCCAGCATTTT
v_gene: TRBV7-7; j_gene: TRBJ2-1; d_gene: .; abundance: .; CDR3aa: CASSLDRQAEQFF; CDR3nt: TGTGCTAGCAGCTTAGACAGACAGGCTGAGCAGTTCTTC
v_gene: TRBV5-1; j_gene: TRBJ1-6; d_gene: .; abundance: .; CDR3aa: CASSLGGSGFNSPLHF; CDR3nt: TGCGCCAGCAGCTTGGGGGGCTCAGGTTTTAATTCACCCCTCCACTTT
v_gene: TRBV27; j_gene: TRBJ2-7; d_gene: TRBD1; abundance: .; CDR3aa: CASTSSWGPGQEISYEQYF; CDR3nt: TGTGCCAGCACCTCTTCATGGGGGCCGGGACAGGAGATCTCCTACGAGCAGTACTTC
v_gene: TRBV19; j_gene: TRBJ1-1; d_gene: .; abundance: few; CDR3aa: CASSTNGPEAFF; CDR3nt: TGTGCCAGTAGTACCAACGGCCCGGAAGCTTTCTTT
v_gene: TRBV6-5; j_gene: TRBJ2-1; d_gene: TRBD2; abundance: .; CDR3aa: CASSVGTSGSNEQFF; CDR3nt: TGTGCCAGCAGTGTTGGGACTAGCGGGAGCAATGAGCAGTTCTTC
v_gene: TRBV6-1; j_gene: TRBJ2-3; d_gene: .; abundance: .; CDR3aa: CASSEAHFTDTQYF; CDR3nt: TGTGCCAGCAGTGAAGCGCATTTCACAGATACGCAGTATTTT
v_gene: TRBV5-4; j_gene: TRBJ2-2; d_gene: .; abundance: .; CDR3aa: CASSSRERSNTGELFF; CDR3nt: TGTGCCAGCAGTTCCCGGGAGCGCTCGAACACCGGGGAGCTGTTTTTT
v_gene: TRBV6-8; j_gene: TRBJ1-5; d_gene: TRBD1; abundance: few; CDR3aa: CASSYRDRGNSNQPQHF; CDR3nt: TGTGCCAGCAGTTACCGGGACAGGGGGAATAGCAATCAGCCCCAGCATTTT
v_gene: TRBV6-6; j_gene: TRBJ2-1; d_gene: .; abundance: .; CDR3aa: CASSTSLYNEQFF; CDR3nt: TGTGCCAGCAGCACGAGTCTATACAATGAGCAGTTCTTC
v_gene: TRBV5-4; j_gene: TRBJ1-4; d_gene: .; abundance: .; CDR3aa: CASSQRTGTYEKLFF; CDR3nt: TGTGCCAGCAGCCAGCGAACCGGGACGTATGAAAAACTGTTTTTT
v_gene: TRBV28; j_gene: TRBJ1-5; d_gene: .; abundance: few; CDR3aa: CASTSRIVINQPQHF; CDR3nt: TGTGCCAGCACCTCAAGGATTGTTATCAATCAGCCCCAGCATTTT
v_gene: TRBV2; j_gene: TRBJ1-2; d_gene: TRBD1; abundance: .; CDR3aa: CASSETGGNYGYTF; CDR3nt: TGTGCCAGCAGTGAAACAGGGGGGAACTATGGCTACACCTTC
v_gene: TRBV7-8; j_gene: TRBJ1-2; d_gene: TRBD1; abundance: .; CDR3aa: CASSSTQGAGGYTF; CDR3nt: TGTGCCAGCAGCTCCACTCAGGGGGCCGGCGGCTACACCTTC
v_gene: TRBV6-5; j_gene: TRBJ2-7; d_gene: TRBD1; abundance: .; CDR3aa: CASIKTTGSMNEQYF; CDR3nt: TGTGCCAGCATCAAGACGACAGGGAGTATGAACGAGCAGTACTTC
v_gene: TRBV6-5; j_gene: TRBJ1-2; d_gene: TRBD1; abundance: many; CDR3aa: CASSLDRVGVGYTF; CDR3nt: TGTGCCAGCAGTTTGGACAGGGTGGGAGTTGGCTACACCTTC
v_gene: TRBV7-2; j_gene: TRBJ2-7; d_gene: .; abundance: .; CDR3aa: CASSNMGPYEQYF; CDR3nt: TGTGCCAGCAGCAACATGGGCCCCTACGAGCAGTACTTC
v_gene: TRBV30; j_gene: TRBJ1-2; d_gene: TRBD1; abundance: few; CDR3aa: CAWRGQGANGYTF; CDR3nt: TGTGCCTGGAGGGGACAGGGGGCTAATGGCTACACCTTC
v_gene: TRBV6-6; j_gene: TRBJ2-3; d_gene: TRBD2; abundance: .; CDR3aa: CASSYSILAGADTQYF; CDR3nt: TGTGCCAGCAGTTACTCGATTCTAGCGGGAGCTGATACGCAGTATTTT
v_gene: TRBV28; j_gene: TRBJ2-7; d_gene: .; abundance: .; CDR3aa: CASSLTAFSYEQYF; CDR3nt: TGTGCCAGCAGTTTAACAGCCTTTTCCTACGAGCAGTACTTC
v_gene: TRBV5-8; j_gene: TRBJ2-5; d_gene: TRBD2; abundance: .; CDR3aa: CASSRLAGVETQYF; CDR3nt: TGTGCCAGCAGCCGACTAGCGGGAGTAGAGACCCAGTACTTC
v_gene: TRBV5-1; j_gene: TRBJ2-7; d_gene: .; abundance: .; CDR3aa: CASSLVAGVNEQYF; CDR3nt: TGCGCCAGCAGCTTGGTAGCCGGGGTAAACGAGCAGTACTTC
v_gene: TRBV19; j_gene: TRBJ2-1; d_gene: TRBD2; abundance: .; CDR3aa: CASSARTSGGADEQFF; CDR3nt: TGTGCCAGTAGTGCCAGGACTAGCGGGGGGGCCGATGAGCAGTTCTTC
v_gene: TRBV30; j_gene: TRBJ2-1; d_gene: .; abundance: .; CDR3aa: CAWSAYNEQFF; CDR3nt: TGTGCCTGGAGTGCCTACAATGAGCAGTTCTTC
v_gene: TRBV11-2; j_gene: TRBJ2-7; d_gene: TRBD2; abundance: .; CDR3aa: CASGERTSILDRQYF; CDR3nt: TGTGCCAGCGGGGAAAGGACTAGCATTCTTGATAGGCAGTACTTC
v_gene: TRBV7-9; j_gene: TRBJ1-2; d_gene: .; abundance: .; CDR3aa: CASSLKDSSGYTF; CDR3nt: TGTGCCAGCAGCTTAAAAGACTCTAGTGGCTACACCTTC
v_gene: TRBV28; j_gene: TRBJ1-4; d_gene: .; abundance: .; CDR3aa: CASSLDLRTNEKLFF; CDR3nt: TGTGCCAGCAGTTTAGACCTGCGGACCAATGAAAAACTGTTTTTT
v_gene: TRBV7-2; j_gene: TRBJ1-1; d_gene: .; abundance: .; CDR3aa: CASSYTRQASFTEAFF; CDR3nt: TGTGCCAGCAGCTATACTAGACAGGCCTCCTTCACTGAAGCTTTCTTT
v_gene: TRBV27; j_gene: TRBJ1-2; d_gene: TRBD1; abundance: .; CDR3aa: CASSSNLPGTGLNYGYTF; CDR3nt: TGTGCCAGCAGCTCTAACCTCCCCGGGACAGGCCTCAACTATGGCTACACCTTC
v_gene: TRBV27; j_gene: TRBJ1-6; d_gene: .; abundance: few; CDR3aa: CASRSGGGFNSPLHF; CDR3nt: TGTGCCAGCAGGTCAGGCGGGGGGTTTAATTCACCCCTCCACTTT
v_gene: TRBV6-1; j_gene: TRBJ1-1; d_gene: .; abundance: .; CDR3aa: CASSRRGVNTEAFF; CDR3nt: TGTGCCAGCAGCCGCAGGGGAGTTAACACTGAAGCTTTCTTT
v_gene: TRBV28; j_gene: TRBJ2-1; d_gene: TRBD2; abundance: .; CDR3aa: CASSPSQAGGSYNEQFF; CDR3nt: TGTGCCAGCAGTCCGTCCCAGGCGGGGGGCTCCTACAATGAGCAGTTCTTC
v_gene: TRBV5-1; j_gene: TRBJ2-1; d_gene: .; abundance: .; CDR3aa: CASSPPVRAHEQFF; CDR3nt: TGCGCCAGCAGCCCCCCCGTCAGGGCGCATGAGCAGTTCTTC
v_gene: TRBV11-3; j_gene: TRBJ2-1; d_gene: TRBD2; abundance: few; CDR3aa: CASSLERGPYNEQFF; CDR3nt: TGTGCCAGCAGCTTGGAGCGGGGGCCTTACAATGAGCAGTTCTTC
v_gene: TRBV5-1; j_gene: TRBJ1-2; d_gene: TRBD1; abundance: few; CDR3aa: CASSSLGQGTNPYTF; CDR3nt: TGCGCCAGCAGCTCACTAGGACAGGGAACGAACCCCTACACCTTC
v_gene: TRBV7-6; j_gene: TRBJ2-3; d_gene: .; abundance: .; CDR3aa: CASSPPHGAVDTQYF; CDR3nt: TGTGCCAGCAGCCCCCCTCACGGGGCGGTAGATACGCAGTATTTT